Listed below are T cell receptor beta chains from one sample, sequenced in a study of prognosis after radiotherapy for stage I lung cancer. Using its own MiXCR run on the multiplex PCR reads, TCRdb lists one record per CDR3 protein. The sample has approximately 17,000 distinct CDR3 sequences, approximately 29% seen once; the top ten hold 31%. The sample here was PBMCs, taken before or after stereotactic body radiation therapy (not recorded which). Every receptor here comes from a donor at least 50 years old with non-small cell lung cancer. Both conserved end residues are part of each CDR3. A D gene is named only where the DNA matches it firmly. The size field is filled for only some rows; it gives once, few, many or a size class.

clone_size j_call v_call d_call cdr3_aa cdr3_nt
medium-sized TRBJ2-7 TRBV6-4 - CASSEWARSTGEQYF TGTGCCAGCAGTGAATGGGCCCGCTCGACTGGGGAGCAGTACTTC
many TRBJ2-2 TRBV6-1 - CASIQIGGAGELFF TGTGCCAGCATTCAAATCGGGGGTGCCGGGGAGCTGTTTTTT
- TRBJ2-7 TRBV12-3/TRBV12-4 - CDSSTNVLYEQYF TGTGACAGCAGTACCAATGTGTTGTACGAGCAGTACTTC
- TRBJ2-7 TRBV20-1 - CSAIRGATSYGQYF TGCAGTGCTATCCGGGGGGCTACCTCCTACGGGCAGTACTTC
many TRBJ1-2 TRBV27 TRBD1 CASSLSGQSHGYTF TGTGCCAGCAGTTTGTCGGGACAGAGTCATGGCTACACCTTC
many TRBJ1-2 TRBV28 TRBD1 CASGTGGGYGYTF TGTGCCAGCGGGACAGGGGGCGGCTATGGCTACACCTTC
- TRBJ2-7 TRBV7-2 - CASSYRPRPGVRYEQYF TGTGCCAGCAGCTATAGACCCCGTCCCGGTGTGCGCTACGAGCAGTACTTC
many TRBJ1-5 TRBV19 TRBD1 CATSKPSGTGVGNQPQHF TGTGCCACAAGTAAACCATCCGGGACAGGGGTCGGCAATCAGCCCCAGCATTTT
- TRBJ1-5 TRBV6-1 - CASRHTQGVGQPQHF TGTGCCAGCAGACACACTCAGGGCGTCGGTCAGCCCCAGCATTTT
many TRBJ1-1 TRBV6-4 - CASSDGRNTEAFF TGTGCCAGCAGTGACGGACGGAACACTGAAGCTTTCTTT
many TRBJ2-2 TRBV6-1 - CASSSGGAIDTGELFF TGTGCCAGCAGTAGTGGGGGCGCGATCGACACCGGGGAGCTGTTTTTT
many TRBJ2-3 TRBV5-1 - CASSDRLSTDTQYF TGCGCCAGCAGCGACAGATTAAGCACAGATACGCAGTATTTT
many TRBJ2-1 TRBV20-1 TRBD2 CSARTSGNNEQFF TGCAGTGCTAGAACTAGCGGAAACAATGAGCAGTTCTTC
many TRBJ2-2 TRBV6-1 TRBD2 CASSRSGRASTGELFF TGTGCCAGCAGTAGGAGCGGGAGGGCCTCCACCGGGGAGCTGTTTTTT
many TRBJ1-3 TRBV2 - CASSDRRNTIYF TGTGCCAGCAGTGATCGACGGAACACCATATATTTT
medium-sized TRBJ2-1 TRBV20-1 - CSASGIGRSYNEQFF TGCAGTGCTTCGGGGATTGGGCGGTCCTACAATGAGCAGTTCTTC
many TRBJ2-7 TRBV11-2 TRBD2 CASSLGGSGRAYEQYF TGTGCCAGCAGCTTAGGGGGTAGCGGGAGAGCCTACGAGCAGTACTTC
many TRBJ1-2 TRBV5-4 - CASSLAGPNYGYTF TGTGCCAGCAGCTTGGCGGGACCTAACTATGGCTACACCTTC
- TRBJ2-7 TRBV7-2 - CASSLARRGEQYF TGTGCCAGCAGCTTAGCGAGAAGAGGCGAGCAGTACTTC
- TRBJ2-5 TRBV12-3/TRBV12-4 - CFSTLEVRETQYF TGTTTCAGCACCTTGGAGGTCCGGGAGACCCAGTACTTC
many TRBJ1-1 TRBV27 - CASSLFSGTEAFF TGTGCCAGCAGTTTATTTTCGGGGACTGAAGCTTTCTTT
- TRBJ2-7 TRBV7-3 TRBD1 CASSPQGQGGEQYF TGTGCCAGCAGCCCCCAGGGACAGGGGGGCGAGCAGTACTTC
- TRBJ1-2 TRBV20-1 TRBD1 CSARAPGQTYGYNF TGCAGTGCTAGGGCCCCGGGACAGACTTATGGCTACAACTTC
- TRBJ2-2 TRBV20-1 - CSSEGTYTGELFF TGCAGTTCGGAGGGGACCTACACCGGGGAGCTGTTTTTT
many TRBJ2-1 TRBV7-6 TRBD2 CASSVTFSGRAYNEQFF TGTGCCAGCAGCGTTACTTTTAGCGGGAGGGCCTACAATGAGCAGTTCTTC
many TRBJ2-6 TRBV4-1 - CASSVPGANVLTF TGCGCCAGCAGCGTCCCTGGGGCCAACGTCCTGACTTTC
many TRBJ1-3 TRBV5-1 - CASSLDGAGNTIYF TGCGCCAGCAGCTTGGACGGGGCTGGAAACACCATATATTTT
medium-sized TRBJ1-6 TRBV27 - CASSTSPRSPLHF TGTGCCAGCAGTACCTCCCCAAGATCACCCCTCCACTTT
- TRBJ2-1 TRBV7-9 - CASSGQSYNEQFF TGTGCCAGCTCCGGACAGAGCTACAATGAGCAGTTCTTC
many TRBJ1-5 TRBV6-1 TRBD1 CASGTGRNQPQHF TGTGCCAGCGGGACAGGGCGGAATCAGCCCCAGCATTTT
many TRBJ2-2 TRBV28 TRBD2 CASWAGEGTGELFF TGTGCCAGCTGGGCGGGAGAAGGCACCGGGGAGCTGTTTTTT
many TRBJ2-7 TRBV11-2 - CASSFHFQGEAYEQYF TGTGCCAGCAGCTTCCACTTTCAGGGGGAGGCGTACGAGCAGTACTTC
- TRBJ1-4 TRBV6-4 TRBD1 CASSWDRDNEKLFF TGTGCCAGCAGTTGGGACAGGGACAATGAAAAACTATTTTTT
many TRBJ1-1 TRBV10-3 TRBD1 CAAKQGVQGNTEAFF TGTGCCGCGAAACAGGGGGTGCAGGGGAACACTGAAGCTTTCTTT
many TRBJ2-2 TRBV20-1 TRBD2 CSARIELAEMNTGELFF TGCAGTGCTAGAATTGAGCTAGCGGAGATGAACACCGGGGAGCTGTTTTTT
- TRBJ1-5 TRBV12-3/TRBV12-4 - CAISLGGGQPQHF TGTGCCATCAGCTTAGGGGGGGGACAGCCCCAGCATTTT
many TRBJ2-7 TRBV20-1 - CSARALTTGSQYF TGCAGTGCTAGAGCCCTCACTACAGGTTCGCAGTACTTC
many TRBJ2-7 TRBV7-6 TRBD2 CASSTSSGLAATYEQYF TGTGCCAGCAGCACCTCGTCGGGGCTAGCGGCCACCTACGAGCAGTACTTC
many TRBJ2-1 TRBV20-1 - CSATGSRTSSYNEQFF TGCAGTGCTACGGGATCGCGGACGTCTTCCTACAATGAGCAGTTCTTC
many TRBJ2-7 TRBV5-4 - CASSPGISSYEQYF TGTGCCAGCAGCCCCGGGATTAGCTCCTACGAGCAGTACTTC
many TRBJ1-5 TRBV2 - CASSEVAGAQPQHF TGTGCCAGCAGTGAAGTCGCCGGGGCTCAGCCCCAGCATTTT